This T cell receptor beta chain emerged from a study of blood T cell repertoires in COVID-19 (dated by TCRdb to the early 2020s). Notes on the research overall: Collaborator samples came from the United States, Italy and Spain and covered acute and convalescent phases of COVID-19. The material from the prospective study consisted of cDNA or gDNA derived from T cells, B-cell-depleted T cells, or PBMCs. The dataset comprised deeply sampled blood TCRbeta repertoires from subjects exposed to, actively infected with, or recovered from COVID-19. The repertoires were released in a freely available public database meant as a resource for research on the immune response to SARS-CoV-2. Samples were obtained from the ongoing ImmuneRACE study (first 160 participants) and from 1,254 subjects provided by 6 global collaborators. A de-identified subject ID, COVID-19 status, age in years and sex were almost always included in the sample metadata. Where HLA class I and class II types were available, the types were taken from metadata supplied by the sample provider, not from assay-based typing. General findings and caveats noted by the study authors: Clinical and demographic metadata were provided uncurated, with the amount varying by source and participant.

In the case of this clone: Its antigen is not yet known. No clone much larger than this one lies a single base away; base qualities are absent.

V gives up 5 bases and J gives up 7 bases, and the segment between their germline ends measures 11 bases. Its CDR3 holds 12 amino acids, cysteine through phenylalanine. Only the CDR3 DNA stays, 36 bases, in frame from base 1. From the germline V gene, CDR1 is KGHSH and CDR2 is LQKENI. TCRbeta CDR3 regions were amplified from genomic DNA using the immunoSEQ Assay, a bias-controlled multiplex PCR. For the original study's pipeline: Within the assay, amplification of reference gene primers was used to estimate how many nucleated cells each sample contained. To quantify the absolute abundance of each unique TCRbeta CDR3 rearrangement, sequence reads were collapsed and filtered. Productive Simpson clonality was computed per sample as the square root of Simpson's diversity index over productive rearrangements. This is the immuneACCESS table as TCRdb keeps it, with only in-frame sequences that have V and J called. A part of the clones is gone; compared with another copy, unresolved V genes explain less than half, and the rest is unexplained. V, J and clone size reflect that table, while D and trimming were determined from the DNA. The sample includes approximately 170,000 clones, with over 75% observed a single time. The ten largest clones take up 10% to 15% of the sample.

Samples from volunteer blood donors who had recovered from COVID-19 were contributed by a second Seattle source. Collaborating institutions collected whole blood in K2EDTA tubes following their own protocols. For TCRbeta analysis, collaborator samples were shipped as frozen whole blood, as isolated PBMCs, or as DNA extracted from either sample type. Sequences were obtained from peripheral blood. Recombination linked TRBV18 to TRBJ1-1, and TRBD1 may be the D gene, going by 5 matching bases. The clonotype comes from a man in his sixties or seventies who had recovered from COVID-19. CDR3 sequence: CASSSRVDEAFF. The DNA sequence reads TGTGCCAGCTCATCCAGGGTTGATGAAGCTTTCTTT.